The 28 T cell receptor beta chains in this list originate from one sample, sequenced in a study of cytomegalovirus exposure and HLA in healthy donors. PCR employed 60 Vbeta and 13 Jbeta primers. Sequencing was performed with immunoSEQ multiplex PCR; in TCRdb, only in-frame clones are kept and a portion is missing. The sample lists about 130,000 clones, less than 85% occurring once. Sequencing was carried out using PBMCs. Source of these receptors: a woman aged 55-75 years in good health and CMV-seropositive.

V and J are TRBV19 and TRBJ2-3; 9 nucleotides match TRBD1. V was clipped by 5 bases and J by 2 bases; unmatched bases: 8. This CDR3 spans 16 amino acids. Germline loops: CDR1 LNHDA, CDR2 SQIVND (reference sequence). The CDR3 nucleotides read TGTGCCAGTAGTTCGGGACAGGGTAAAATCACAGATACGCAGTATTTT. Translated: CASSSGQGKITDTQYF.

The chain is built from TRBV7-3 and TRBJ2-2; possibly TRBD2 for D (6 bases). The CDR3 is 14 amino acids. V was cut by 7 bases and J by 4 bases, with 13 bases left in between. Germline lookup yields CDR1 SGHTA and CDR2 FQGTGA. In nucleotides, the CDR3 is TGTGCCAGCACGCAGTCAGCGGGCACCGGGGAGCTGTTTTTT. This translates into CASTQSAGTGELFF.

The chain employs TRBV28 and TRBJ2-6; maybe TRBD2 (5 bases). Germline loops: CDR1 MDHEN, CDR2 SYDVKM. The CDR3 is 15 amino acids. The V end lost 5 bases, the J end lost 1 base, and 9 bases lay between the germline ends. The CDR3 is CASSIGLSGANVLTF. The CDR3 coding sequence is TGTGCCAGCAGTATTGGACTTTCTGGGGCCAACGTCCTGACTTTC.

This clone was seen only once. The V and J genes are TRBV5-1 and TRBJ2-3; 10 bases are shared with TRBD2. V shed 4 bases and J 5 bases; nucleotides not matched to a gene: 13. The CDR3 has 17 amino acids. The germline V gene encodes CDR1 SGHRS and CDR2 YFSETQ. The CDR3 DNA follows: TGCGCCAGCAGCACGATCCAAGCGGGAGGGCCCGGAGATACGCAGTATTTT. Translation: CASSTIQAGGPGDTQYF.

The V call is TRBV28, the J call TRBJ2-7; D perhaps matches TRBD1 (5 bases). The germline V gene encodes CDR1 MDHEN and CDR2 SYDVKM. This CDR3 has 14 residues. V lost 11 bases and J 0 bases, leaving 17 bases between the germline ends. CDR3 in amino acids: CAAHGLGDSYEQYF. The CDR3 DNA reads TGTGCCGCTCATGGGCTAGGGGACTCCTACGAGCAGTACTTC.

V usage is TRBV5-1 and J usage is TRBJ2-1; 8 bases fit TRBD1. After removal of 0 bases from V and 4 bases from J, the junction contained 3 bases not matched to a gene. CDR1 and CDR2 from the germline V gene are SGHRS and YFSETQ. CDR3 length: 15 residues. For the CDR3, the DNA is TGCGCCAGCAGCTTGGCCGGACAGGGATACAATGAGCAGTTCTTC. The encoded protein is CASSLAGQGYNEQFF.

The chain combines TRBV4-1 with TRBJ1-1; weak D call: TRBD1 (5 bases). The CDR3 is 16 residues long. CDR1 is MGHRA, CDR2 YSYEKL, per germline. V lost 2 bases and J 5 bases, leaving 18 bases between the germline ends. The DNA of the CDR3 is TGCGCCAGCAGCCAAAAGGCCCCGGCAGGGCGGACTGAAGCTTTCTTT. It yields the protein CASSQKAPAGRTEAFF.

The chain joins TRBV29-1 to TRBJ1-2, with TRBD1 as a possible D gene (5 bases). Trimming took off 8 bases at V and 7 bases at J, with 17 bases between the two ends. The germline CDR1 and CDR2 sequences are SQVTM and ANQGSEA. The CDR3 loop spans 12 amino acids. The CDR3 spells CSLTDTPGGYTF. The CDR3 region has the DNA TGCAGCTTAACGGACACCCCGGGTGGCTACACCTTC. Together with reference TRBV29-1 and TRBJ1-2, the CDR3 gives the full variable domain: SAVISQKPSRDICQRGTSLTIQCQVDSQVTMMFWYRQQPGQSLTLIATANQGSEATYESGFVIDKFPISRPNLTFSTLTVSNMSPEDSSIYLCSLTDTPGGYTFGSGTRLTVV.

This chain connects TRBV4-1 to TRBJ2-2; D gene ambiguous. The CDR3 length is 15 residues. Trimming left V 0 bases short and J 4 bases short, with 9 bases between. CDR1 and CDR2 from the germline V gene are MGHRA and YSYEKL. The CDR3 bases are TGCGCCAGCAGCCAAGATCCACAGAGCACCGGGGAGCTGTTTTTT. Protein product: CASSQDPQSTGELFF.

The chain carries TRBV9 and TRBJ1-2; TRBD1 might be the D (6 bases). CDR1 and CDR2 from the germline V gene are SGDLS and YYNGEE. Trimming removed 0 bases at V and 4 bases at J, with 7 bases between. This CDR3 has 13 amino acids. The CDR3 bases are TGTGCCAGCAGCGTAGAGGACAGCTATGGCTACACCTTC. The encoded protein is CASSVEDSYGYTF.

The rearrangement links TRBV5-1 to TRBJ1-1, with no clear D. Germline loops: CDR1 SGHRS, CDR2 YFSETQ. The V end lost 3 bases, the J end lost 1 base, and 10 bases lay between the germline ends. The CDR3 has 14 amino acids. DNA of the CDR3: TGCGCCAGCAGCTCCGGACTGCAGAACACTGAAGCTTTCTTT. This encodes CASSSGLQNTEAFF.

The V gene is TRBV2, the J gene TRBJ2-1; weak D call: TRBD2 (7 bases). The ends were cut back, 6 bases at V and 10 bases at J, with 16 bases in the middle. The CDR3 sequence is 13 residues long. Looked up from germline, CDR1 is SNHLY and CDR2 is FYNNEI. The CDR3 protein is CASRRSEGGEQFF. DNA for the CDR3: TGTGCCAGCAGGCGGAGTGAGGGGGGGGAGCAGTTCTTC.

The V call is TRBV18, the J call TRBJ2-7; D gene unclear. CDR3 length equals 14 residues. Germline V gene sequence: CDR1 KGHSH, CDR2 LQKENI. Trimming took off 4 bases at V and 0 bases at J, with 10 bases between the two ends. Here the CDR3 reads CASSLDFSSYEQYF. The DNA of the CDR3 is TGTGCCAGCTCACTCGACTTTAGCTCCTACGAGCAGTACTTC.

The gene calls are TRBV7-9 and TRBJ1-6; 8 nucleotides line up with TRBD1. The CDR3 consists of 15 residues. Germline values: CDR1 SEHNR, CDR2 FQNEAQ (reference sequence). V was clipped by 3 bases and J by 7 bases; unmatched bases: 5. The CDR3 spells CASSFRQGRNSPLHF. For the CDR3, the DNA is TGTGCCAGCAGCTTCAGACAGGGGAGGAATTCACCCCTCCACTTT.

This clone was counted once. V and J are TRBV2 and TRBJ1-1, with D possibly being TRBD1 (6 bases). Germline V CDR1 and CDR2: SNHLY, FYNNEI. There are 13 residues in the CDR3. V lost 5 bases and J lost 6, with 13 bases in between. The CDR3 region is CASSSTGSPEAFF. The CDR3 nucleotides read TGTGCCAGCAGTTCTACAGGGAGCCCTGAAGCTTTCTTT.

Here the CDR3 DNA reads TGTGCCAGCACCAAACGGGGGACAGGGCTGGACGAGCAGTACTTC. It is translated as CASTKRGTGLDEQYF. J is TRBJ2-7 and V is TRBV6-5; 9 nucleotides line up with TRBD1. The V segment lost 7 bases and the J segment 5 bases; nucleotides outside the gene matches: 12. Germline CDR1 reads MNHEY; CDR2 reads SVGAGI. The CDR3 contains 15 residues.

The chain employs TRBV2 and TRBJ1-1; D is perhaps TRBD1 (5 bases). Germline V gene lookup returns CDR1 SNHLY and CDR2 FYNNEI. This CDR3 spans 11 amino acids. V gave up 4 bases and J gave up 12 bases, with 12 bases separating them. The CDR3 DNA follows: TGTGCCAGCAGTGGACAGCCGACGCCTTTCTTT. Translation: CASSGQPTPFF.

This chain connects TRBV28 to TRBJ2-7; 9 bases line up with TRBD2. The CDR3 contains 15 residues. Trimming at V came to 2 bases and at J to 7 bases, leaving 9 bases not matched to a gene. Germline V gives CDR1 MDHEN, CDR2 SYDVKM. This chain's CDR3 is CASSLVAGGPGEQYF. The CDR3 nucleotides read TGTGCCAGCAGTTTAGTCGCGGGAGGGCCGGGGGAGCAGTACTTC.

In DNA form, the CDR3 reads TGTGCCAGCAGTGCCGAGACCACACAGGGGGCCGGCACTGAAGCTTTCTTT. As protein: CASSAETTQGAGTEAFF. This chain joins TRBV6-1 and TRBJ1-1, with 9 bases identical to TRBD1. The length of the CDR3 is 17 residues. J gave up 4 bases and V 4 bases, and 13 bases lay outside the gene matches. Germline values: CDR1 MNHNS, CDR2 SASEGT.

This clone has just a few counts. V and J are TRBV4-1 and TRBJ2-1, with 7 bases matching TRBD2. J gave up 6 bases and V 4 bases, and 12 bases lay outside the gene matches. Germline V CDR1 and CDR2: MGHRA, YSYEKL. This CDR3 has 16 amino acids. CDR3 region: CASSLTSGTTFNEQFF. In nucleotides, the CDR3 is TGCGCCAGCAGCCTCACTTCCGGGACTACGTTCAATGAGCAGTTCTTC.

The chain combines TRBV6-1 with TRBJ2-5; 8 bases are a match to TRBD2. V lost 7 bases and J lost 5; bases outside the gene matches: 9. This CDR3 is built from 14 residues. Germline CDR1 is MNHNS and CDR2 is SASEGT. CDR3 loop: CASTTGGLRETQYF. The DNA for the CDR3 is TGTGCCAGCACCACGGGAGGGCTAAGGGAGACCCAGTACTTC.

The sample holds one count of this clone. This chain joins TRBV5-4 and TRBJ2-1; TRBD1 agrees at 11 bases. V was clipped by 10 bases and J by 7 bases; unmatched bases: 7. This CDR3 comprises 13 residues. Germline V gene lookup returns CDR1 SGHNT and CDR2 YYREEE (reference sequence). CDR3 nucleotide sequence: TGTGCCGGGGGGACAGGGGGGGAAAATGAGCAGTTCTTC. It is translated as CAGGTGGENEQFF.

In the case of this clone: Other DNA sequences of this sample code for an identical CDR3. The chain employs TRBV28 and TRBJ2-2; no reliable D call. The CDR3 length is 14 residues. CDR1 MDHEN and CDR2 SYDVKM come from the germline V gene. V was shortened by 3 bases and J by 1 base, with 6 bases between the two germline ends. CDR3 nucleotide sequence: TGTGCCAGCAGTTTCTCGGGGAACACCGGGGAGCTGTTTTTT. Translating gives CASSFSGNTGELFF.

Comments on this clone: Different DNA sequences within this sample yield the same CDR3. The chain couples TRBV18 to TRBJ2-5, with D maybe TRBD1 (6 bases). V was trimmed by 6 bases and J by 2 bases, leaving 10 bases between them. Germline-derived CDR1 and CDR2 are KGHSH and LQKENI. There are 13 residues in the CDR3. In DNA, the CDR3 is TGTGCCAGCTCCCCCGGGACACAAGAGACCCAGTACTTC. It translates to CASSPGTQETQYF.

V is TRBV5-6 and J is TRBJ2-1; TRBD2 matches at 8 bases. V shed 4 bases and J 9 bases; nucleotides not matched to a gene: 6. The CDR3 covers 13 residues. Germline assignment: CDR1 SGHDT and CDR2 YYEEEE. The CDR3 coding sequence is TGTGCCAGCAGCCTCGGGAGGGCCGGTGAGCAGTTCTTC. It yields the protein CASSLGRAGEQFF.

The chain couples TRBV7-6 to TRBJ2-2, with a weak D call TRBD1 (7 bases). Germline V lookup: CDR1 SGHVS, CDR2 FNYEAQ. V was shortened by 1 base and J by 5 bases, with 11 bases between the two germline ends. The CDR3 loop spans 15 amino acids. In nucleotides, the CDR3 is TGTGCCAGCAGCTTAGTCCAGGGGGGAACCGGGGAGCTGTTTTTT. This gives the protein CASSLVQGGTGELFF.

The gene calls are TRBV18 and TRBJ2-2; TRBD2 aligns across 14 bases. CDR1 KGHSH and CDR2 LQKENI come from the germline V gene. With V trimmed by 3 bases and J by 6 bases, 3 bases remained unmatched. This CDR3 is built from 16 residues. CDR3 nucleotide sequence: TGTGCCAGCTCACCCTCGGGACTAGCGGGAGCCGGGGAGCTGTTTTTT. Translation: CASSPSGLAGAGELFF. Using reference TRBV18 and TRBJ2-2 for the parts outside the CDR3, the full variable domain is NAGVMQNPRHLVRRRGQEARLRCSPMKGHSHVYWYRQLPEEGLKFMVYLQKENIIDESGMPKERFSAEFPKEGPSILRIQQVVRGDSAAYFCASSPSGLAGAGELFFGEGSRLTVL.

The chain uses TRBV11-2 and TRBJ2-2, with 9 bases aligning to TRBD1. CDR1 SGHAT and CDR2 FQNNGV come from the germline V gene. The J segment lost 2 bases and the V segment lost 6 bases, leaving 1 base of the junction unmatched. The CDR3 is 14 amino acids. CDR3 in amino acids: CASRQGANTGELFF. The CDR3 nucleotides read TGTGCCAGCAGACAGGGGGCTAACACCGGGGAGCTGTTTTTT.